These 9 T cell receptor beta chains came from one sample sequenced in a study of cytomegalovirus exposure and HLA in healthy donors. The study ran its PCR with 60 Vbeta and 13 Jbeta primers. Profiling relied on immunoSEQ multiplex PCR, and the TCRdb table lists in-frame clones only, not all of them. The top ten clones hold about 0.47% of a sample with about 230,000 clones, about 77% of them seen once. Sequenced: PBMCs. Every receptor here comes from a boy under 18 in good health and CMV-seronegative.

This chain connects TRBV30 to TRBJ1-1; no definite D call. CDR1 GTSNPN and CDR2 SVGIG come from the germline V gene (reference sequence). Trimming took 0 bases from V and 1 from J, leaving 6 bases between them. There are 13 residues in the CDR3. The CDR3, as DNA: TGTGCCTGGAGTGTACAGAAGAACACTGAAGCTTTCTTT. Amino acid sequence: CAWSVQKNTEAFF.

The chain is built from TRBV11-3 and TRBJ1-2; maybe TRBD1 (5 bases). Germline V gene lookup returns CDR1 SGHNT and CDR2 YENEEA. With 7 bases removed from V and 4 bases from J, the gap between germline ends came to 13 bases. The CDR3 has 13 residues. This CDR3 is CASKGFGGYGYTF. In DNA form, the CDR3 reads TGTGCCAGCAAGGGTTTCGGGGGCTATGGCTACACCTTC.

The chain recombines TRBV6-6 with TRBJ2-5; TRBD2 matches 10 bases. V shed 6 bases and J 5 bases; nucleotides not matched to a gene: 6. The CDR3 has 14 amino acids. From germline, CDR1 is MNHNY and CDR2 SVGAGI (reference sequence). As DNA, the CDR3 is TGTGCCAGCAGCCACCAACTAGCGGGGGAGACCCAGTACTTC. This translates into CASSHQLAGETQYF.

In DNA form, the CDR3 reads TGTGCCAGCAATAGGGGTTCCGGGGAAAAACTGTTTTTT. It encodes CASNRGSGEKLFF. This rearrangement joins TRBV6-1 to TRBJ1-4; D may be TRBD1 (5 bases). V gave up 7 bases and J gave up 8 bases, with 14 bases separating them. In germline, CDR1 is MNHNS, CDR2 SASEGT. The CDR3 has 13 amino acids.

This chain connects TRBV7-2 to TRBJ2-7; 7 nucleotides line up with TRBD1. This CDR3 has 17 residues. J lost 3 bases, V lost 0 bases, and 11 bases had no gene match. Germline V gene data show CDR1 as SGHTA and CDR2 as FQGNSA. As DNA, the CDR3 is TGTGCCAGCAGCTTAGCCGCAGGGGGAAGAAGGAACTACGAGCAGTACTTC. It codes for CASSLAAGGRRNYEQYF.

J is TRBJ2-1 and V is TRBV13, with a tentative D call TRBD2 (5 bases). Trimming removed 3 bases from V and 4 bases from J, with 10 bases in between. Germline V CDR1 and CDR2: PRHDT, FYEKMQ (reference sequence). CDR3 length: 14 amino acids. CDR3 in DNA: TGTGCCAGCAGCTTCTCCAGCGGATACAATGAGCAGTTCTTC. Encoded protein: CASSFSSGYNEQFF.

The chain links TRBV5-1 to TRBJ2-3; TRBD2 might be the D (5 bases). Deletions cut 0 bases from V and 0 bases from J, with 8 bases between. In germline, CDR1 is SGHRS, CDR2 YFSETQ. The CDR3 loop spans 15 amino acids. CDR3 amino acids: CASSLAGVSTDTQYF. DNA of the CDR3: TGCGCCAGCAGCTTGGCCGGGGTTAGCACAGATACGCAGTATTTT.

The V call is TRBV5-3, the J call TRBJ2-7, with 7 bases fitting TRBD2. TRBV5-3 is labeled an ORF, and its function is uncertain. This CDR3 is 15 amino acids long. The trim removed 0 bases at V and 4 bases at J, leaving 7 bases unmatched. Here the CDR3 DNA reads TGTGCCAGAAGCTTGGCCAGCGGGATCTGGTACGAGCAGTACTTC. Translation: CARSLASGIWYEQYF.

This clone was recorded once. The V call is TRBV11-2, the J call TRBJ1-6, with D uncertain. Germline lookup yields CDR1 SGHAT and CDR2 FQNNGV. Trimming shortened V by 4 bases and J by 7 bases, and 14 bases separated the two germline ends. This CDR3 has 15 residues. This CDR3 reads CASSSTRRGNSPLHF. The CDR3 DNA follows: TGTGCCAGCAGCTCAACCCGACGGGGAAATTCACCCCTCCACTTT.